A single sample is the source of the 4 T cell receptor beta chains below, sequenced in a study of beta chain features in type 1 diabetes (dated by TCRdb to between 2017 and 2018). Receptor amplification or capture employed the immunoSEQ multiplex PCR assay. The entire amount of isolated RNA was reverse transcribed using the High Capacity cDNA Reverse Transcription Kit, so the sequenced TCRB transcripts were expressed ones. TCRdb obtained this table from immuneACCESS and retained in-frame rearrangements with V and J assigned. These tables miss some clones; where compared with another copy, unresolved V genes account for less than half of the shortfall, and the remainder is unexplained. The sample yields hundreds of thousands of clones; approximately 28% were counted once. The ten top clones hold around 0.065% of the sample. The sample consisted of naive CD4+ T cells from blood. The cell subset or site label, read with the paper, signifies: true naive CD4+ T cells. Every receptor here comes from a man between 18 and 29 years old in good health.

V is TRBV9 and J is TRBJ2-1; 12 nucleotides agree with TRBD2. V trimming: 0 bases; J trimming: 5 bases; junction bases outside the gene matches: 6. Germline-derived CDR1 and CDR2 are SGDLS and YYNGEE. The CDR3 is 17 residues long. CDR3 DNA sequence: TGTGCCAGCAGCGTAGTCCCTAGCGGGAGGGGAGACAATGAGCAGTTCTTC. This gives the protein CASSVVPSGRGDNEQFF.

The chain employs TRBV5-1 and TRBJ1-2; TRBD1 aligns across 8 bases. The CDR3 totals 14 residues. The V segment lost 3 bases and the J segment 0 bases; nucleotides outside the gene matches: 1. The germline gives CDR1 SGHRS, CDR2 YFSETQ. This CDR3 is CASSSTGANYGYTF. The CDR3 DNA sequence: TGCGCCAGCAGCTCGACAGGGGCTAACTATGGCTACACCTTC.

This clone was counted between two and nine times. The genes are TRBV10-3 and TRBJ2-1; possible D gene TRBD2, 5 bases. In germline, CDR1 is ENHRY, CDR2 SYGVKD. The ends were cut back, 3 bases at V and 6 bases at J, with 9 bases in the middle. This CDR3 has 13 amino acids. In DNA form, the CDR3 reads TGTGCCATCAGTGACCATCGGGGCAATGAGCAGTTCTTC. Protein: CAISDHRGNEQFF.

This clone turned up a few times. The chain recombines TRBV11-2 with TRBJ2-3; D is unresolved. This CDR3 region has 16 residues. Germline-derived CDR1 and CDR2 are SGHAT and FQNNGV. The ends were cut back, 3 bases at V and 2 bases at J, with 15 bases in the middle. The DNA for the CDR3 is TGTGCCAGCAGCTTTGCCCAGCGCCAAATCACAGATACGCAGTATTTT. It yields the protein CASSFAQRQITDTQYF. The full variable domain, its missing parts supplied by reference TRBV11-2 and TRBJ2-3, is EAGVAQSPRYKIIEKRQSVAFWCNPISGHATLYWYQQILGQGPKLLIQFQNNGVVDDSQLPKDRFSAERLKGVDSTLKIQPAKLEDSAVYLCASSFAQRQITDTQYFGPGTRLTVL.